Below, 19 T cell receptor beta chains from the same sample are listed, as sequenced in a study of blood T cell repertoires in COVID-19. Measured with immunoSEQ multiplex PCR; TCRdb has only the in-frame clones, and not every one. In the table there are more than 110,000 clones, 85% to 90% of which are singletons. The sample was peripheral blood. These TCRs come from a woman in her thirties or forties with acute or convalescent COVID-19.

V and J are TRBV6-4 and TRBJ2-3, with 14 bases that match TRBD2. CDR3 length: 16 residues. J was trimmed by 4 bases and V by 5 bases; bases with no gene match: 5. Per the germline V gene, CDR1 is MRHNA and CDR2 is SNTAGT. The CDR3 sequence: CASSLTSGGAADTQYF. The CDR3 DNA follows: TGTGCCAGCAGTCTGACTAGCGGGGGGGCGGCAGATACGCAGTATTTT.

This chain joins TRBV18 and TRBJ1-1, with D maybe TRBD1 (6 bases). V lost 2 bases and J 5 bases, leaving 6 bases between the germline ends. The CDR3 totals 12 residues. Germline values: CDR1 KGHSH, CDR2 LQKENI. The CDR3 coding sequence is TGTGCCAGCTCACCAGGACAGACTGAAGCTTTCTTT. The encoded protein is CASSPGQTEAFF.

This clone turned up a few times. The chain joins TRBV27 to TRBJ1-6; 8 bases match TRBD1. The CDR3 totals 19 residues. V trimming: 8 bases; J trimming: 2 bases; junction bases outside the gene matches: 17. Germline V CDR1 and CDR2: MNHEY, SMNVEV (reference sequence). The CDR3 region is CASSKGWDRSLPYNSPLHF. The CDR3 DNA sequence: TGTGCCAGCTCTAAGGGATGGGACAGGTCACTCCCCTATAATTCACCCCTCCACTTT.

The CDR3 is CAWSPSSGNTIYF. DNA of the CDR3: TGTGCCTGGAGTCCGAGCTCTGGAAACACCATATATTTT. This chain uses TRBV30 with TRBJ1-3, with unresolved D. Germline lookup yields CDR1 GTSNPN and CDR2 SVGIG (reference sequence). CDR3 length: 13 residues. V lost 2 bases and J 0 bases, leaving 5 bases between the germline ends.

The chain recombines TRBV7-8 with TRBJ2-4; D might be TRBD1 (6 bases). The V and J ends lost 4 bases and 0 bases respectively, with 13 bases between them. The germline V gene encodes CDR1 SGHVS and CDR2 FQNEAQ. The CDR3 covers 16 residues. CDR3 coding DNA: TGTGCCAGCAGCTCCGGGACACCTCTAGCCAAAAACATTCAGTACTTC. It translates to CASSSGTPLAKNIQYF.

This sequence joins TRBV29-1 and TRBJ1-2; 7 bases align to TRBD1. Germline V gene lookup returns CDR1 SQVTM and CDR2 ANQGSEA. The CDR3 totals 14 residues. J was trimmed by 3 bases and V by 1 base; bases with no gene match: 5. As DNA, the CDR3 is TGCAGCGTTGAAGTTGGCAGGGGGTACTATGGCTACACCTTC. It translates to CSVEVGRGYYGYTF.

The chain links TRBV2 to TRBJ1-1; D not certain. The ends were cut back, 3 bases at V and 5 bases at J, with 4 bases in the middle. The CDR3 totals 11 residues. From germline, CDR1 is SNHLY and CDR2 FYNNEI. CDR3 in amino acids: CASSERTEAFF. The CDR3 region has the DNA TGTGCCAGCAGTGAGAGGACTGAAGCTTTCTTT.

The chain uses TRBV29-1 and TRBJ1-1; no definite D call. This CDR3 region has 15 residues. V was cut by 3 bases and J by 4 bases, with 18 bases left in between. CDR1 is SQVTM, CDR2 ANQGSEA, per germline. The CDR3 DNA reads TGCAGCGTTGACGTTACGGCGGGCCGAAGCACTGAAGCTTTCTTT. This translates into CSVDVTAGRSTEAFF.

The chain links TRBV9 to TRBJ2-3, with 10 bases fitting TRBD2. Germline CDR1 SGDLS, CDR2 YYNGEE. Trimming cost V 0 bases and J 4 bases; bases outside gene matches: 8. This CDR3 spans 17 amino acids. The CDR3 DNA is TGTGCCAGCAGCGTAGAACCTAGCGGGAGTATGGCAGATACGCAGTATTTT. Amino acids: CASSVEPSGSMADTQYF. Full variable domain (outside the CDR3, taken from reference TRBV9 and TRBJ2-3): DSGVTQTPKHLITATGQRVTLRCSPRSGDLSVYWYQQSLDQGLQFLIQYYNGEERAKGNILERFSAQQFPDLHSELNLSSLELGDSALYFCASSVEPSGSMADTQYFGPGTRLTVL.

The chain couples TRBV30 to TRBJ1-3, with D maybe TRBD1 (6 bases). Germline CDR1 is GTSNPN and CDR2 is SVGIG (reference sequence). The CDR3 totals 15 residues. V was pared by 2 bases and J by 4 bases, with 15 bases between. The CDR3 is CAWSSYGTQGNTIYF. Here the CDR3 DNA reads TGTGCCTGGAGTTCTTACGGGACACAAGGAAACACCATATATTTT.

This clone has only a few counts. The same CDR3 arises from other DNA sequences in this sample as well. V usage is TRBV10-3 and J usage is TRBJ1-4; D perhaps matches TRBD1 (6 bases). Trimming cost V 2 bases and J 6 bases, with 7 bases left between them. The CDR3 is made up of 13 amino acids. Germline V lookup: CDR1 ENHRY, CDR2 SYGVKD. This CDR3 is CAISEKGDEKLFF. CDR3 coding DNA: TGTGCCATCAGTGAGAAGGGGGATGAAAAACTGTTTTTT.

The J gene is TRBJ2-7, the V gene TRBV10-3, with TRBD1 as a possible D gene (5 bases). V lost 5 bases to trimming and J lost 2 bases, with 10 bases between them. The CDR3 has 13 residues. Per germline, CDR1 ENHRY and CDR2 SYGVKD. The CDR3 sequence is CAISLGQPYEQYF. As DNA, the CDR3 is TGTGCCATCAGTCTTGGACAACCCTACGAGCAGTACTTC.

CDR3 in amino acids: CASSLSYEQYF. CDR3 bases: TGTGCCAGCAGCCTTAGCTACGAGCAGTACTTC. The rearrangement uses TRBV3-1 (or the pseudogene TRBV3-2) and TRBJ2-7; no clear D gene. V shed 4 bases and J shed 3 bases, with 4 bases lying between them. Germline V CDR1 and CDR2: LGHDT, YNNKEL (reference sequence). The CDR3 extends over 11 amino acids.

J is TRBJ2-7 and V is TRBV3-1 (or the pseudogene TRBV3-2), with TRBD2 matching over 7 bases. Germline V gene lookup returns CDR1 LGHDT and CDR2 YNNKEL (reference sequence). The CDR3 totals 14 residues. The V gene end was trimmed by 4 bases and the J gene end by 7 bases; junction bases not matched to a gene: 10. CDR3 in amino acids: CASSPRARGGEQYF. For the CDR3, the DNA is TGTGCCAGCAGCCCAAGGGCGAGGGGAGGGGAGCAGTACTTC.

This chain's CDR3 is CASSQEGLAGLLAKNIQYF. CDR3 bases: TGTGCCAGCAGCCAAGAGGGACTAGCGGGTTTACTAGCCAAAAACATTCAGTACTTC. The chain uses TRBV4-2 and TRBJ2-4, with TRBD2 matching 12 bases. The germline CDR1 and CDR2 sequences are LGHNA and YNFKEQ. With V trimmed by 0 bases and J by 0 bases, 6 bases remained unmatched. The CDR3 is made up of 19 amino acids.

The chain joins TRBV24-1 to TRBJ2-1; D is unclear. The CDR3 runs 14 residues. Trimming shortened V by 6 bases and J by 0 bases, and 8 bases separated the two germline ends. Germline V gene data show CDR1 as KGHDR and CDR2 as SFDVKD. CDR3 bases: TGTGCCACCAGTAAATCAGGCTCCTACAATGAGCAGTTCTTC. Encoded protein: CATSKSGSYNEQFF.

This chain uses TRBV19 with TRBJ1-1, with D possibly matching TRBD1 (6 bases). This CDR3 is built from 15 residues. Germline V gene lookup returns CDR1 LNHDA and CDR2 SQIVND (reference sequence). The germline V and J ends were trimmed by 7 bases and 1 base, with 16 bases remaining between them. CDR3 region: CASTLVGGKNTEAFF. CDR3 coding DNA: TGTGCCAGTACCCTAGTAGGGGGAAAGAACACTGAAGCTTTCTTT.

The chain couples TRBV9 to TRBJ1-6; 7 bases line up with TRBD1. Per the germline V gene, CDR1 is SGDLS and CDR2 is YYNGEE. The CDR3 runs 15 residues. V lost 0 bases, J lost 10 bases, and 7 bases stayed unmatched. The DNA for the CDR3 is TGTGCCAGCAGCGTAGGCTACAGGGGAGGATCACCCCTCCACTTT. This sequence encodes CASSVGYRGGSPLHF.

V and J are TRBV27 and TRBJ1-1; D might be TRBD1 (5 bases). CDR1 is MNHEY and CDR2 is SMNVEV in the germline V gene (reference sequence). This CDR3 is 14 amino acids long. Between the trimmed V and J ends, which lost 6 bases and 4 bases, there was a span of 15 bases. CDR3 amino acids: CASRELGGSTEAFF. The CDR3 DNA reads TGTGCCAGCAGGGAATTGGGGGGAAGCACTGAAGCTTTCTTT.